The 29 T cell receptor beta chains below were found in one sample sequenced in a study of blood T cell repertoires in COVID-19 (dated by TCRdb to 2018 to 2020). Library generation was performed with the immunoSEQ multiplex PCR assay. TCRdb holds this immuneACCESS table with in-frame rearrangements only. Some clones are missing; in checked studies, unresolved V genes explain under half, and the rest has no known cause. The sample profile shows fewer than 350,000 clones; around 81% of them were found once. Clones ranked in the top ten supply about 3.2% of the sample. Sequenced material: peripheral blood. These receptors came from a woman aged 55-69 years with active or convalescent COVID-19.

In this sample, this clone turned up once. The rearrangement joins TRBV24-1 to TRBJ2-3, with TRBD1 matching over 7 bases. Germline CDR1 reads KGHDR; CDR2 reads SFDVKD. CDR3 size: 13 residues. J gave up 3 bases and V 5 bases, and 1 base lay outside the gene matches. This CDR3 is CATSGRGTDTQYF. CDR3 coding DNA: TGTGCCACCAGTGGCAGGGGGACAGATACGCAGTATTTT.

V gene TRBV11-1 combines with J gene TRBJ2-7; 8 nucleotides line up with TRBD1. The germline gives CDR1 SGHAT, CDR2 FQDESV (reference sequence). The J segment lost 6 bases and the V segment lost 5 bases, leaving 3 bases of the junction unmatched. The CDR3 has 12 residues. In nucleotides, the CDR3 is TGTGCCAGCAGCCCCGACAGGGGCGAGCAGTACTTC. It codes for CASSPDRGEQYF.

J is TRBJ2-6 and V is TRBV10-3; the match to TRBD1 covers 12 bases. The CDR3 totals 17 residues. With 6 bases clipped from V and 1 base from J, the junction kept 4 bases outside the gene matches. Germline-derived CDR1 and CDR2 are ENHRY and SYGVKD. In nucleotides, the CDR3 is TGTGCCATCAGGCCGGGACAGGGGGCGTCTGGGGCCAACGTCCTGACTTTC. The encoded protein is CAIRPGQGASGANVLTF.

This clone was seen once. The chain links TRBV2 to TRBJ1-4, with 11 nucleotides matching TRBD1. From germline, CDR1 is SNHLY and CDR2 FYNNEI. The trim removed 7 bases at V and 11 bases at J, leaving 9 bases unmatched. This CDR3 contains 14 residues. The CDR3 here is CASTLRDRGYKLFF. As DNA, the CDR3 is TGTGCCAGCACTCTCCGGGACAGGGGGTATAAACTGTTTTTT.

This chain links TRBV4-1 with TRBJ2-7; possibly TRBD2 for D (6 bases). The ends were cut back, 2 bases at V and 3 bases at J, with 11 bases in the middle. CDR1 and CDR2 from the germline V gene are MGHRA and YSYEKL. The CDR3 length is 14 residues. The CDR3 bases are TGCGCCAGCAGCCAATCTTTCGGGGGCTACGAGCAGTACTTC. Its protein is CASSQSFGGYEQYF.

The rearrangement joins TRBV7-6 to TRBJ2-6; D possibly corresponds to TRBD1 (7 bases). The V gene lost 5 bases and the J gene lost 0 bases, with 11 bases spanning the gap. Germline V CDR1 and CDR2: SGHVS, FNYEAQ. This CDR3 has 16 residues. CDR3 in DNA: TGTGCCAGCAGCCAGGGGGGTGGCTCTGGGGCCAACGTCCTGACTTTC. It specifies CASSQGGGSGANVLTF.

The J gene is TRBJ2-2, the V gene TRBV5-1, with TRBD1 identical over 9 bases. Unmatched junction bases numbered 5, after V lost 4 bases and J lost 4 bases. This CDR3 comprises 15 residues. Germline V gene lookup returns CDR1 SGHRS and CDR2 YFSETQ. The CDR3 DNA is TGCGCCAGCAGCGTCCAGGGACAGGGCACCGGGGAGCTGTTTTTT. This encodes CASSVQGQGTGELFF.

The chain has TRBV7-8 and TRBJ2-7, with D possibly matching TRBD1 (6 bases). V was cut by 5 bases and J by 1 base, with 12 bases left in between. Germline V CDR1 and CDR2: SGHVS, FQNEAQ. The CDR3 loop spans 14 amino acids. CDR3 residues: CASSALDRSYEQYF. CDR3 in DNA: TGTGCCAGCAGCGCCCTGGACAGATCCTACGAGCAGTACTTC.

The chain joins TRBV7-9 to TRBJ2-5; TRBD2 agrees at 8 bases. Germline loops: CDR1 SEHNR, CDR2 FQNEAQ (reference sequence). CDR3 length: 15 residues. Trimming took 6 bases from V and 2 from J; bases not matched to a gene: 8. This CDR3 is CASSPGGVFQETQYF. CDR3 nucleotides: TGTGCCAGCAGTCCCGGGGGGGTGTTTCAAGAGACCCAGTACTTC.

This rearrangement joins TRBV19 to TRBJ1-6; 10 positions match TRBD1. Germline V lookup: CDR1 LNHDA, CDR2 SQIVND (reference sequence). V shed 5 bases and J 0 bases; nucleotides not matched to a gene: 7. The CDR3 sequence is 18 residues long. The CDR3 bases are TGTGCCAGTAGTCCCTTTTGGACAGGGGGCTCCTATAATTCACCCCTCCACTTT. Protein: CASSPFWTGGSYNSPLHF.

The genes are TRBV2 and TRBJ2-1; the D is unclear. The CDR3 loop spans 12 amino acids. Trimming left V 7 bases short and J 9 bases short, with 13 bases between. Germline-derived CDR1 and CDR2 are SNHLY and FYNNEI. CDR3 protein: CASTRESGEQFF. The CDR3, as DNA: TGTGCCAGCACAAGAGAGTCTGGTGAGCAGTTCTTC.

J is TRBJ2-1 and V is TRBV9; 9 bases fit TRBD2. This CDR3 is built from 16 residues. Trimming cost V 0 bases and J 4 bases; bases outside gene matches: 5. CDR1 SGDLS and CDR2 YYNGEE come from the germline V gene. The CDR3 sequence: CASSVELAGVYNEQFF. The CDR3 bases are TGTGCCAGCAGCGTAGAATTAGCGGGGGTGTACAATGAGCAGTTCTTC.

The chain joins TRBV6-5 to TRBJ1-2; D is perhaps TRBD1 (5 bases). Germline V gives CDR1 MNHEY, CDR2 SVGAGI. The CDR3 length is 12 residues. V lost 8 bases to trimming and J lost 7 bases, with 14 bases between them. The CDR3 region has the DNA TGTGCCAGCCCATCAGGGACTTTTGGCTACACCTTC. This translates into CASPSGTFGYTF.

The table lists this clone with a few counts. The V gene is TRBV29-1, the J gene TRBJ1-2; 7 bases line up with TRBD1. Per germline, CDR1 SQVTM and CDR2 ANQGSEA. J lost 4 bases, V lost 1 base, and 6 bases had no gene match. The CDR3 is made up of 14 amino acids. The CDR3 loop reads CSVEGDGTVYGYTF. DNA for the CDR3: TGCAGCGTTGAAGGGGACGGGACAGTCTATGGCTACACCTTC. Full variable domain (rest looked up from reference TRBV29-1 and TRBJ1-2): SAVISQKPSRDICQRGTSLTIQCQVDSQVTMMFWYRQQPGQSLTLIATANQGSEATYESGFVIDKFPISRPNLTFSTLTVSNMSPEDSSIYLCSVEGDGTVYGYTFGSGTRLTVV.

The genes are TRBV11-2 and TRBJ2-7; 11 nucleotides agree with TRBD1. Germline V gives CDR1 SGHAT, CDR2 FQNNGV. This CDR3 is built from 19 residues. The ends lost 5 bases at V and 4 bases at J; junction bases unmatched: 19. The CDR3 DNA is TGTGCCAGCAGCCAAAGGGTCCTTTTTGGGGACAGGGGGTCTTACGAGCAGTACTTC. Its protein product is CASSQRVLFGDRGSYEQYF.

CDR3 loop: CSVEEGAIYGYTF. CDR3 coding DNA: TGCAGCGTTGAGGAGGGGGCAATCTATGGCTACACCTTC. This chain connects TRBV29-1 to TRBJ1-2; 7 bases match TRBD1. Germline V CDR1 and CDR2: SQVTM, ANQGSEA. The CDR3 totals 13 residues. V shed 3 bases and J 4 bases; nucleotides not matched to a gene: 5.

This clone was found many times. The gene calls are TRBV3-1 (or the pseudogene TRBV3-2) and TRBJ1-2, with 10 bases aligning to TRBD1. Germline V gives CDR1 LGHDT, CDR2 YNNKEL (reference sequence). Trimming took 4 bases from V and 5 from J; bases not matched to a gene: 13. The CDR3 has 17 residues. The CDR3 reads CASSPGTGENDIYGYTF. The CDR3 DNA reads as TGTGCCAGCAGCCCCGGGACAGGGGAGAACGATATTTATGGCTACACCTTC.

This chain uses TRBV3-1 (or the pseudogene TRBV3-2) with TRBJ2-7; TRBD2 is a possible D gene (6 bases). The germline V gene has CDR1 LGHDT and CDR2 YNNKEL (reference sequence). V was cut by 4 bases and J by 3 bases, with 13 bases left in between. The CDR3 runs 14 residues. CDR3 region: CASSLSGGSYEQYF. The CDR3, as DNA: TGTGCCAGCAGCCTCTCCGGGGGAAGCTACGAGCAGTACTTC.

The rearrangement joins TRBV18 to TRBJ2-2; tentatively, D is TRBD2 (6 bases). CDR1 and CDR2 from the germline V gene are KGHSH and LQKENI. Trimming took off 5 bases at V and 0 bases at J, with 10 bases between the two ends. The CDR3 contains 15 residues. The DNA of the CDR3 is TGTGCCAGCTCATCGGGACTCCCGAACACCGGGGAGCTGTTTTTT. It encodes CASSSGLPNTGELFF.

A note on this clone: Germline is not matched at one junction end, which may reflect a read error. The chain employs TRBV7-7 and TRBJ2-7; 7 bases agree with TRBD2. The CDR3 is 14 amino acids. The V gene's germline CDR1 is SSHAT and CDR2 FNYEAQ (reference sequence). For the CDR3, the DNA is TGTGCTAGCAGCTCCCTAGCGGCCCCTTCCGAGCAGTACTTC. The encoded protein is CASSSLAAPSEQYF. The full variable domain, rest sourced from reference TRBV7-7 and TRBJ2-7, is GAGVSQSPRYKVTKRGQDVTLRCDPISSHATLYWYQQALGQGPEFLTYFNYEAQPDKSGLPSDRFSAERPEGSISTLTIQRTEQRDSAMYRCASSSLAAPSEQYFGPGTRLTVT.

This clone was observed once. This rearrangement joins TRBV5-1 to TRBJ2-3, with 9 bases identical to TRBD1. Unmatched junction bases numbered 5, after V lost 0 bases and J lost 3 bases. This CDR3 has 16 residues. Germline V gives CDR1 SGHRS, CDR2 YFSETQ. The CDR3 DNA reads TGCGCCAGCAGCTTGGCCGTGACAGGGGGAACAGATACGCAGTATTTT. Translating gives CASSLAVTGGTDTQYF.

As regards this clone: Other DNA variants within this sample encode the same CDR3. V and J are TRBV3-1 (or the pseudogene TRBV3-2) and TRBJ1-6; 12 nucleotides agree with TRBD1. The V and J ends lost 1 base and 6 bases, in that order; junction bases with no gene match: 1. The CDR3 length is 16 residues. Germline V gene sequence: CDR1 LGHDT, CDR2 YNNKEL (reference sequence). The CDR3 here is CASSQGDRGRNSPLHF. The CDR3 DNA follows: TGTGCCAGCAGCCAAGGGGACAGGGGGCGTAATTCACCCCTCCACTTT.

This chain connects TRBV10-3 to TRBJ1-2; D gene ambiguous. CDR1 is ENHRY and CDR2 is SYGVKD in the germline V gene. The CDR3 runs 12 residues. V lost 10 bases and J lost 6, with 15 bases in between. The CDR3 loop is CATDTGKDGYTF. CDR3 nucleotide sequence: TGTGCCACCGACACTGGCAAAGATGGCTACACCTTC.

The chain is built from TRBV10-3 and TRBJ2-5, with TRBD1 matching 8 bases. Trimming at V came to 7 bases and at J to 5 bases, leaving 6 bases not matched to a gene. The length of the CDR3 is 13 residues. In germline, CDR1 is ENHRY, CDR2 SYGVKD. The CDR3 reads CAITGQGDETQYF. CDR3 bases: TGTGCCATCACTGGACAGGGTGACGAGACCCAGTACTTC.

The rearrangement links TRBV24-1 to TRBJ1-2, with D maybe TRBD1 (5 bases). The CDR3 runs 13 residues. The germline gives CDR1 KGHDR, CDR2 SFDVKD. Trimming removed 5 bases at V and 7 bases at J, with 13 bases between. The CDR3 sequence: CATSASVGGGYTF. Written as DNA, the CDR3 is TGTGCCACCAGTGCCTCGGTGGGGGGTGGCTACACCTTC.

This chain links TRBV3-1 (or the pseudogene TRBV3-2) with TRBJ2-5; 12 nucleotides align to TRBD2. This CDR3 contains 15 residues. V shed 6 bases and J 5 bases; nucleotides not matched to a gene: 7. The germline CDR1 and CDR2 sequences are LGHDT and YNNKEL (reference sequence). In nucleotides, the CDR3 is TGTGCCAGCAGGCTCACTAGCGGGGGGTTTGAGACCCAGTACTTC. Amino acids: CASRLTSGGFETQYF.

The chain recombines TRBV5-5 with TRBJ2-2; the match to TRBD2 covers 9 bases. The CDR3 loop spans 14 amino acids. Germline CDR1 and CDR2: SGHKS and YYEKEE (reference sequence). V was pared by 1 base and J by 6 bases, with 1 base of the junction left unmatched. The CDR3 nucleotides read TGTGCCAGCAGCTTGTTAGCGGGGGCCGGGGAGCTGTTTTTT. Residues: CASSLLAGAGELFF.

The chain combines TRBV6-5 with TRBJ1-1; D is perhaps TRBD1 (6 bases). V dropped 6 bases and J dropped 1 base, with 12 bases sitting between them. The CDR3 sequence is 14 residues long. Per germline, CDR1 MNHEY and CDR2 SVGAGI. The CDR3: CASSLKGGNTEAFF. Here the CDR3 DNA reads TGTGCCAGCAGCCTCAAAGGGGGGAACACTGAAGCTTTCTTT.

This rearrangement joins TRBV6-5 to TRBJ2-4; D not certain. This CDR3 comprises 15 residues. Looked up from germline, CDR1 is MNHEY and CDR2 is SVGAGI. The V end was cut by 2 bases, the J end by 0 bases, with 8 bases between. CDR3 bases: TGTGCCAGCAGTTACAAGTCGGTAGCCAAAAACATTCAGTACTTC. It specifies CASSYKSVAKNIQYF.